The clone carrying this T cell receptor (beta chain) turned up a few times. Antigen: not known. Specified time point: persistent/refractory GD, antithyroid drugs over 5 years with positive TRAb. Construction of the TCR library relied on RNA isolated from PBMCs. Assembly of TCR beta libraries relied on iRepertoire HTBI primers together with Arm-PCR of CDR3 regions. TCRdb ran MiXCR on the multiplex PCR reads and lists one entry per CDR3 protein. The sample lists about 470,000 distinct CDR3 sequences; roughly 20% were seen once. There are 15 residues in the CDR3. The germline gives CDR1 SGHVT, CDR2 SQSDAQ. The ends lost 1 base at V and 10 bases at J; junction bases unmatched: 7. The entry originates in a study of regulatory T cells in long-lasting Graves disease. Notes on the study in general: The work looked only at peripheral blood and did not look at thyroid tissue. Among samples with persistent disease, TRBV28, TRBJ1-2 and TRBJ2-5 were favored.

Source: peripheral blood mononuclear cells (PBMCs), taken when the disease was refractory, from a patient treated with antithyroid drugs. The J gene is TRBJ1-6, the V gene TRBV7-4; 7 positions agree with TRBD1. The clonotype comes from a female donor with Graves disease. The CDR3 nucleotides read TGTGCCAGCAGCTTAGGACAGGGTAACGGGTCACCCCTCCACTTT. This codes for CASSLGQGNGSPLHF.